Presented here are 11 T cell receptor beta chains from one specimen sequenced in a study of blood T cell repertoires in COVID-19. The repertoire was sequenced with immunoSEQ multiplex PCR; TCRdb's copy has only in-frame clones and lacks some. The sample lists some 42,000 clones, over 80% occurring once. Sequencing used peripheral blood. These receptor sequences come from a man between 50 and 59 years old with active COVID-19.

This rearrangement joins TRBV4-1 to TRBJ1-2; TRBD1 might be the D (5 bases). V gave up 1 base and J gave up 4 bases, with 13 bases separating them. Germline values: CDR1 MGHRA, CDR2 YSYEKL. The length of the CDR3 is 15 residues. CDR3 bases: TGCGCCAGCAGCCAAGGCGGGACCGACGTCTATGGCTACACCTTC. It encodes CASSQGGTDVYGYTF.

The chain couples TRBV19 to TRBJ1-2, with 8 bases identical to TRBD1. The V and J ends lost 5 bases and 8 bases, in that order; junction bases with no gene match: 13. The CDR3 spans 15 residues. Germline assignment: CDR1 LNHDA and CDR2 SQIVND (reference sequence). The DNA for the CDR3 is TGTGCCAGTAGTCCTCGAACCAGGGGGCGAGAAGGCTACACCTTC. Encoded protein: CASSPRTRGREGYTF.

The sample holds a few counts of this clone. J is TRBJ2-7 and V is TRBV10-3; TRBD2 matches at 9 bases. V shed 6 bases, J shed 2 bases, and the junction held 11 bases outside the gene matches. This CDR3 is built from 16 residues. Per the germline V gene, CDR1 is ENHRY and CDR2 is SYGVKD. The CDR3 is CAISVPGSGRPYEQYF. Written as DNA, the CDR3 is TGTGCCATCAGCGTCCCGGGGAGCGGGAGGCCCTACGAGCAGTACTTC.

Only a few counts were recorded for this clone. The J gene is TRBJ2-7, the V gene TRBV12-5; D is uncertain. Germline-derived CDR1 and CDR2 are LGHNT and FRNRAP. This CDR3 is 12 amino acids long. Between the trimmed V and J ends, which lost 6 bases and 3 bases, there was a span of 9 bases. The CDR3 region has the DNA TGTGCTAGTGGCCCCGACTTCTACGAGCAGTACTTC. Protein sequence: CASGPDFYEQYF.

The rearrangement links TRBV5-1 to TRBJ2-7; D may be TRBD2 (5 bases). The CDR3 is 16 amino acids. The germline V gene has CDR1 SGHRS and CDR2 YFSETQ. V lost 1 base and J lost 5, with 19 bases in between. The CDR3 here is CASSLSAPGGWNEQYF. CDR3 bases: TGCGCCAGCAGCTTGAGTGCCCCAGGCGGGTGGAACGAGCAGTACTTC.

The gene calls are TRBV11-3 and TRBJ2-5, with 11 bases aligning to TRBD2. The CDR3 loop spans 15 amino acids. V lost 7 bases, J lost 2 bases, and 6 bases stayed unmatched. Germline V CDR1 and CDR2: SGHNT, YENEEA. The CDR3 nucleotides are TGTGCCAGCAAGCCTAGGACTAGCGGGCAAGAGACCCAGTACTTC. Encoded protein: CASKPRTSGQETQYF.

The chain joins TRBV7-2 to TRBJ2-3; 10 bases agree with TRBD2. The CDR3 length is 16 residues. Unmatched junction bases numbered 3, after V lost 2 bases and J lost 1 base. Looked up from germline, CDR1 is SGHTA and CDR2 is FQGNSA. In nucleotides, the CDR3 is TGTGCCAGCAGCTTATACGGGACTAGCGGCACAGATACGCAGTATTTT. This sequence encodes CASSLYGTSGTDTQYF.

This chain connects TRBV30 to TRBJ1-4; TRBD1 might be the D (5 bases). Trimming stripped 4 bases from V and 8 bases from J, with 8 bases between. The CDR3 is made up of 11 amino acids. The germline V gene encodes CDR1 GTSNPN and CDR2 SVGIG (reference sequence). The CDR3 DNA reads as TGTGCCTGGAAGAAGGGGGAAAAACTGTTTTTT. It yields the protein CAWKKGEKLFF. The variable domain in full, with the rest retrieved from reference TRBV30 and TRBJ1-4, is SQTIHQWPATLVQPVGSPLSLECTVEGTSNPNLYWYRQAAGRGLQLLFYSVGIGQISSEVPQNLSASRPQDRQFILSSKKLLLSDSGFYLCAWKKGEKLFFGSGTQLSVL.

The chain is built from TRBV2 and TRBJ1-1; 8 bases match TRBD1. Looked up from germline, CDR1 is SNHLY and CDR2 is FYNNEI. The ends lost 3 bases at V and 1 base at J; junction bases unmatched: 4. The CDR3 sequence is 15 residues long. The DNA of the CDR3 is TGTGCCAGCAGTGAGGATGGGACAGGGAACACTGAAGCTTTCTTT. Its protein product is CASSEDGTGNTEAFF.

The rearrangement joins TRBV21-1 to TRBJ2-3; the DNA was not compared with TRBD2, the D call given in the table. TRBV21-1 is shown as a pseudogene. The CDR3 is 16 amino acids. The CDR3 loop is CASSKWETFWTDTQYF. The CDR3 DNA reads as TGTGCCAGCAGCAAGTGGGAGACCTTCTGGACAGATACGCAGTATTTT.

This clone was detected only a few times. The chain joins TRBV6-2 or TRBV6-3 to TRBJ2-1; D unresolved. Germline V gene data show CDR1 as MNHEY and CDR2 as SVGEGT. V was shortened by 2 bases and J by 0 bases, with 11 bases between the two germline ends. The CDR3 length is 16 residues. The CDR3 loop reads CASSYTPGSSYNEQFF. CDR3 coding DNA: TGTGCCAGCAGTTACACCCCCGGTAGCTCCTACAATGAGCAGTTCTTC.